These 31 T cell receptor beta chains were sequenced from one sample in a study of cytomegalovirus exposure and HLA in healthy donors. Amplification used 60 Vbeta primers and 13 Jbeta primers. Measured with immunoSEQ multiplex PCR; TCRdb has only the in-frame clones, and not every one. The sample includes around 97,000 clones, roughly 10% seen only once; the top ten take around 4.9%. Sequenced input: PBMCs. The source of these receptors is a man in his forties or fifties in good health and CMV-seropositive.

This clone was observed a handful of times. The J gene is TRBJ2-2, the V gene TRBV28, with 7 bases fitting TRBD2. The CDR3 runs 12 residues. Losses at the gene ends were 2 bases for V and 13 bases for J; bases not matched to a gene: 4. Germline assignment: CDR1 MDHEN and CDR2 SYDVKM. The CDR3 loop reads CASSLTWEGLFF. DNA of the CDR3: TGTGCCAGCAGTTTAACGTGGGAGGGGCTGTTTTTT.

The table lists this clone with a few counts. This CDR3 is also generated by other DNA sequences in the sample. This chain joins TRBV18 and TRBJ2-3; the D gene is possibly TRBD2 (5 bases). This CDR3 contains 15 residues. V was shortened by 3 bases and J by 0 bases, with 10 bases between the two germline ends. Per the germline V gene, CDR1 is KGHSH and CDR2 is LQKENI. The chain's CDR3 is CASSPSSGSTDTQYF. CDR3 coding DNA: TGTGCCAGCTCACCTTCCAGCGGAAGCACAGATACGCAGTATTTT.

This clone showed up just a few times. The gene calls are TRBV7-2 and TRBJ1-5; no firm D call. This CDR3 comprises 12 residues. Germline values: CDR1 SGHTA, CDR2 FQGNSA. Trimming left V 5 bases short and J 3 bases short, with 5 bases between. The CDR3 loop reads CASSPYNQPQHF. The CDR3 DNA follows: TGTGCCAGCAGCCCCTACAATCAGCCCCAGCATTTT.

The V call is TRBV5-1, the J call TRBJ1-5; possibly TRBD1 for D (6 bases). V was trimmed by 0 bases and J by 6 bases, leaving 10 bases between them. CDR3 length: 14 residues. Germline V gene sequence: CDR1 SGHRS, CDR2 YFSETQ. The CDR3 DNA is TGCGCCAGCAGCTTGGACTCAGGGGTTCAGCCCCAGCATTTT. Its protein product is CASSLDSGVQPQHF.

The chain couples TRBV19 to TRBJ2-2; D possibly corresponds to TRBD1 (6 bases). CDR3 size: 15 residues. The V end lost 5 bases, the J end lost 4 bases, and 14 bases lay between the germline ends. The germline gives CDR1 LNHDA, CDR2 SQIVND (reference sequence). The CDR3 is CASSQQNRATGELFF. Written as DNA, the CDR3 is TGTGCCAGTAGTCAACAGAACAGGGCCACCGGGGAGCTGTTTTTT.

The chain combines TRBV6-1 with TRBJ2-3, with a tentative D call TRBD2 (7 bases). The CDR3 is 15 amino acids. The germline gives CDR1 MNHNS, CDR2 SASEGT. The V and J ends lost 7 bases and 1 base respectively, with 15 bases between them. The CDR3 nucleotides read TGTGCCAGCAATTTGAGGGGGGGTGGCACAGATACGCAGTATTTT. Translation: CASNLRGGGTDTQYF.

The rearrangement links TRBV28 to TRBJ1-1; no reliable D call. The CDR3 length is 12 residues. Trimming cost V 6 bases and J 4 bases, with 9 bases left between them. CDR1 is MDHEN, CDR2 SYDVKM, per germline. This CDR3 is CASRSYATEAFF. The CDR3 nucleotides read TGTGCCAGCAGATCCTACGCCACTGAAGCTTTCTTT.

V and J are TRBV6-4 and TRBJ1-4, with D perhaps TRBD1 (5 bases). V was pared by 6 bases and J by 3 bases, with 14 bases between. Germline V gene sequence: CDR1 MRHNA, CDR2 SNTAGT. CDR3 length equals 15 residues. The CDR3 loop reads CASSKRGNANEKLFF. In DNA form, the CDR3 reads TGTGCCAGCAGCAAAAGGGGTAACGCTAATGAAAAACTGTTTTTT.

This clone was seen a handful of times. This chain joins TRBV6-5 and TRBJ2-6; D ambiguous. The CDR3 is made up of 15 amino acids. Germline V gene data show CDR1 as MNHEY and CDR2 as SVGAGI. V lost 6 bases, J lost 2 bases, and 11 bases lay in between. The CDR3 DNA reads TGTGCCAGCAGCCCATCTAGGACTGGGGCCAACGTCCTGACTTTC. The encoded protein is CASSPSRTGANVLTF.

V and J are TRBV9 and TRBJ2-2; D uncertain. The CDR3 consists of 16 residues. Per the germline V gene, CDR1 is SGDLS and CDR2 is YYNGEE. Trimming took off 0 bases at V and 1 base at J, with 10 bases between the two ends. The CDR3 nucleotides are TGTGCCAGCAGCGTAGGAGTGTTAGAGAACACCGGGGAGCTGTTTTTT. Translation: CASSVGVLENTGELFF.

This clone was counted only a few times. The V and J genes are TRBV2 and TRBJ1-4; TRBD1 is a possible D gene (6 bases). The CDR3 loop spans 16 amino acids. The V and J ends lost 8 bases and 0 bases respectively, with 16 bases between them. The germline gives CDR1 SNHLY, CDR2 FYNNEI. The CDR3 DNA sequence: TGTGCCAGCGGAAGAAGACAGGTCGCAACTAATGAAAAACTGTTTTTT. Translating gives CASGRRQVATNEKLFF.

This clone was seen repeatedly, ten times or more. The chain carries TRBV7-2 and TRBJ1-3; 7 nucleotides match TRBD1. The V and J ends lost 5 bases and 0 bases, in that order; junction bases with no gene match: 4. CDR1 and CDR2 from the germline V gene are SGHTA and FQGNSA. CDR3 length equals 15 residues. The CDR3: CASSPDRASGNTIYF. CDR3 in DNA: TGTGCCAGCAGCCCAGACAGGGCCTCTGGAAACACCATATATTTT.

The chain links TRBV19 to TRBJ1-5; D possibly corresponds to TRBD1 (5 bases). Germline lookup yields CDR1 LNHDA and CDR2 SQIVND (reference sequence). The CDR3 covers 16 residues. V lost 4 bases, J lost 0 bases, and 13 bases lay in between. The CDR3 loop reads CASSKSTGYSNQPQHF. CDR3 sequence (DNA): TGTGCCAGTAGTAAATCAACAGGTTATAGCAATCAGCCCCAGCATTTT.

The CDR3 reads CASSQDLSLASEQFF. The CDR3, as DNA: TGTGCCAGCAGCCAAGATCTTTCACTAGCAAGCGAGCAGTTCTTC. V gene TRBV14 combines with J gene TRBJ2-1, with D possibly matching TRBD2 (6 bases). CDR3 length: 15 residues. Germline assignment: CDR1 SGHDN and CDR2 FVKESK. V was shortened by 0 bases and J by 10 bases, with 16 bases between the two germline ends. The whole variable domain, filled in from reference TRBV14 and TRBJ2-1, reads EAGVTQFPSHSVIEKGQTVTLRCDPISGHDNLYWYRRVMGKEIKFLLHFVKESKQDESGMPNNRFLAERTGGTYSTLKVQPAELEDSGVYFCASSQDLSLASEQFFGPGTRLTVL.

V and J are TRBV7-9 and TRBJ2-1, with D perhaps matching TRBD2 (5 bases). The germline CDR1 and CDR2 sequences are SEHNR and FQNEAQ (reference sequence). The ends were cut back, 1 base at V and 3 bases at J, with 10 bases in the middle. The CDR3 consists of 15 residues. The CDR3, as DNA: TGTGCCAGCAGCTTAGTTGCTAGCTACTACAATGAGCAGTTCTTC. It codes for CASSLVASYYNEQFF.

The V call is TRBV19, the J call TRBJ1-1; D ambiguous. The CDR3 spans 14 residues. Deletions cut 1 base from V and 7 bases from J, with 13 bases between. Germline V gives CDR1 LNHDA, CDR2 SQIVND (reference sequence). CDR3 protein: CASSIGVGPNEAFF. The CDR3 bases are TGTGCCAGTAGTATAGGAGTCGGTCCAAATGAAGCTTTCTTT.

V is TRBV2 and J is TRBJ2-3; 7 nucleotides align to TRBD1. Germline V gene data show CDR1 as SNHLY and CDR2 as FYNNEI. The CDR3 consists of 20 residues. The J segment lost 5 bases and the V segment lost 9 bases, leaving 29 bases of the junction unmatched. The CDR3 is CARSNARGKSPSMDGDTQYF. The DNA for the CDR3 is TGTGCCAGAAGTAACGCCAGGGGGAAGAGCCCTAGTATGGATGGAGATACGCAGTATTTT.

This clone was recorded a few times. The chain couples TRBV6-5 to TRBJ2-7; 7 bases match TRBD1. J was trimmed by 2 bases and V by 2 bases; bases with no gene match: 3. The CDR3 runs to 14 residues. Germline assignment: CDR1 MNHEY and CDR2 SVGAGI. The CDR3 region is CASSYGDRTYEQYF. CDR3 nucleotide sequence: TGTGCCAGCAGTTACGGGGACAGAACCTACGAGCAGTACTTC.

This clone was seen just once. One end of the junction fails to match germline, which may point to a read error. The V and J genes are TRBV7-9 and TRBJ1-2; no clear D. The length of the CDR3 is 16 residues. Germline assignment: CDR1 SEHNR and CDR2 FQNEAQ (reference sequence). The CDR3 here is CDSSPEGLLAKYGYTF. In DNA form, the CDR3 reads TGTGACAGCAGTCCCGAGGGTCTCCTAGCTAAATATGGCTACACCTTC.

This clone was recorded many times. The chain couples TRBV6-6 to TRBJ1-1; 12 positions agree with TRBD1. The junction had 8 bases not matched to a gene; V was cut back by 5 bases and J by 7 bases. Germline assignment: CDR1 MNHNY and CDR2 SVGAGI (reference sequence). The CDR3 spans 15 residues. CDR3 region: CASSNRDRGPVEAFF. CDR3 DNA: TGTGCCAGCAGTAACCGGGACAGGGGGCCGGTTGAAGCTTTCTTT.

This clone was counted a few times. The chain is built from TRBV19 and TRBJ1-6; TRBD1 agrees at 8 bases. Germline values: CDR1 LNHDA, CDR2 SQIVND (reference sequence). Germline trimming cut 4 bases from V and 8 bases from J; bases unmatched to any gene: 7. CDR3 length: 15 amino acids. The chain's CDR3 is CASSTPPDRDSPLHF. For the CDR3, the DNA is TGTGCCAGTAGTACGCCCCCGGACAGGGATTCACCCCTCCACTTT.

V and J are TRBV30 and TRBJ1-3; no firm D call. The V end was cut by 2 bases, the J end by 2 bases, with 7 bases between. Germline CDR1 and CDR2: GTSNPN and SVGIG (reference sequence). CDR3 length: 13 residues. CDR3: CAWSLGAGNTIYF. CDR3 nucleotide sequence: TGTGCCTGGAGTTTGGGAGCTGGAAACACCATATATTTT.

The CDR3 spells CASSLAGQEQFF. For the CDR3, the DNA is TGCGCCAGCAGCTTGGCGGGACAGGAGCAGTTCTTC. The chain carries TRBV5-1 and TRBJ2-1; 7 bases fit TRBD1. V lost 0 bases to trimming and J lost 10 bases; unmatched junction nucleotides: 1. Germline V lookup: CDR1 SGHRS, CDR2 YFSETQ. CDR3 length equals 12 residues.

Concerning this clone itself: Other DNA variants within this sample encode the same CDR3. DNA for the CDR3: TGTGCCACCAGCGGAGGACAGATGAACACTGAAGCTTTCTTT. Translation gives CATSGGQMNTEAFF. The rearrangement joins TRBV15 to TRBJ1-1, with D possibly being TRBD1 (6 bases). V lost 5 bases to trimming and J lost 0 bases, with 10 bases between them. The CDR3 spans 14 residues. Germline V lookup: CDR1 LNHNV, CDR2 YYDKDF (reference sequence).

This clone was found a few times. The V and J genes are TRBV7-6 and TRBJ2-3; no reliable D call. CDR3 length equals 12 residues. The V end was cut by 1 base, the J end by 8 bases, with 7 bases between. Germline lookup yields CDR1 SGHVS and CDR2 FNYEAQ. CDR3 sequence: CASSLVAGTQYF. The CDR3 DNA sequence: TGTGCCAGCAGCTTAGTTGCCGGTACGCAGTATTTT.

This chain joins TRBV10-2 and TRBJ2-1, with 7 positions matching TRBD1. The V and J ends lost 2 bases and 8 bases, in that order; junction bases with no gene match: 9. CDR3 length: 15 residues. Germline V lookup: CDR1 WSHSY, CDR2 SAAADI. CDR3 in amino acids: CASSEKGTVYYEQFF. The CDR3, as DNA: TGCGCCAGCAGTGAGAAGGGGACAGTTTACTATGAGCAGTTCTTC.

The J gene is TRBJ1-6, the V gene TRBV28; possible D gene TRBD1, 5 bases. CDR1 and CDR2 (germline): MDHEN, SYDVKM. There are 15 residues in the CDR3. V was clipped by 8 bases and J by 5 bases, with 16 bases between them. CDR3 DNA: TGTGCCAGCCGGGACTCCGCGGGAGATAATTCACCCCTCCACTTT. Translating it yields CASRDSAGDNSPLHF.

This clone was seen a handful of times. The chain has TRBV6-1 and TRBJ1-3; a possible D gene is TRBD1 (6 bases). The CDR3 length is 13 residues. Between the trimmed V and J ends, which lost 7 bases and 0 bases, there was a span of 7 bases. Germline V lookup: CDR1 MNHNS, CDR2 SASEGT. The CDR3 loop reads CASNRASGNTIYF. CDR3 sequence (DNA): TGTGCCAGCAACAGGGCCTCTGGAAACACCATATATTTT.

The chain recombines TRBV27 with TRBJ1-3, with 8 bases aligning to TRBD1. CDR1 and CDR2 from the germline V gene are MNHEY and SMNVEV (reference sequence). CDR3 size: 15 residues. Trimming at V came to 9 bases and at J to 1 base, leaving 8 bases not matched to a gene. CDR3 region: CASRGQGYSGNTIYF. The CDR3 DNA is TGTGCCAGTCGAGGACAGGGCTATTCTGGAAACACCATATATTTT.

This clone was counted between two and nine times. This chain joins TRBV6-5 and TRBJ2-7; no definite D call. CDR1 and CDR2 from the germline V gene are MNHEY and SVGAGI. The CDR3 runs to 14 residues. The germline V and J ends were trimmed by 4 bases and 2 bases, with 12 bases remaining between them. CDR3 residues: CASSLKPQAYEQYF. The CDR3 DNA reads TGTGCCAGCAGTTTGAAACCTCAGGCCTACGAGCAGTACTTC.

DNA of the CDR3: TGTGCCAGCAGTCTTAGCGGGAGTGCGGGAGATACGCAGTATTTT. Translated, it gives CASSLSGSAGDTQYF. The rearrangement joins TRBV2 to TRBJ2-3, with TRBD2 matching 9 bases. J was trimmed by 5 bases and V by 5 bases; bases with no gene match: 8. Per germline, CDR1 SNHLY and CDR2 FYNNEI. CDR3 length: 15 amino acids. The complete variable domain, with remaining parts taken from reference TRBV2 and TRBJ2-3, reads EPEVTQTPSHQVTQMGQEVILRCVPISNHLYFYWYRQILGQKVEFLVSFYNNEISEKSEIFDDQFSVERPDGSNFTLKIRSTKLEDSAMYFCASSLSGSAGDTQYFGPGTRLTVL.